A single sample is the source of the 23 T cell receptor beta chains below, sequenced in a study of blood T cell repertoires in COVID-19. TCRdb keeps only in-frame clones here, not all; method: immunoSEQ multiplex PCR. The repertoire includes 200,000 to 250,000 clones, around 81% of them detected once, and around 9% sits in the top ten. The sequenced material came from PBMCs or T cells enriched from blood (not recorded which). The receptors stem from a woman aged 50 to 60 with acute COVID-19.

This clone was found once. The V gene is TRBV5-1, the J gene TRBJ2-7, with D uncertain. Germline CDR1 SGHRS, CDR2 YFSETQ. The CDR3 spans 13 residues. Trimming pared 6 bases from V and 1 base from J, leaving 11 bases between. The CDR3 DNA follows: TGCGCCAGCAAGTACGCGGAATCCTACGAGCAGTACTTC. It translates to CASKYAESYEQYF. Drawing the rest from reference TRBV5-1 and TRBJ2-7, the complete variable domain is KAGVTQTPRYLIKTRGQQVTLSCSPISGHRSVSWYQQTPGQGLQFLFEYFSETQRNKGNFPGRFSGRQFSNSRSEMNVSTLELGDSALYLCASKYAESYEQYFGPGTRLTVT.

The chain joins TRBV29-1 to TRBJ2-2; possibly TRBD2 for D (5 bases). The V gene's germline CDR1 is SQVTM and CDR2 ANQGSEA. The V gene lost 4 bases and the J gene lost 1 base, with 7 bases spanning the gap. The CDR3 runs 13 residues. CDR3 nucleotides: TGCAGCGTTGCCGGGGAGAACACCGGGGAGCTGTTTTTT. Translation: CSVAGENTGELFF.

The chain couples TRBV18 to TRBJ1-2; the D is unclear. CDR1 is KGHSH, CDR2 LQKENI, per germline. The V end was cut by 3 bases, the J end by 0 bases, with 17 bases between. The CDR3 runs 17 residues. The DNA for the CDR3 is TGTGCCAGCTCACCTAACTCGCCCAGACAAACTAACTATGGCTACACCTTC. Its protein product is CASSPNSPRQTNYGYTF.

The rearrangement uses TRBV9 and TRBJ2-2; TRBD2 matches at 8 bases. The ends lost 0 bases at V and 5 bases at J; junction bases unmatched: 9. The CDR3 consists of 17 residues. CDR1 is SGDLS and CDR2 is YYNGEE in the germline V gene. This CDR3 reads CASSVGSGGGWTGELFF. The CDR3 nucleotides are TGTGCCAGCAGCGTAGGGAGCGGGGGCGGGTGGACCGGGGAGCTGTTTTTT.

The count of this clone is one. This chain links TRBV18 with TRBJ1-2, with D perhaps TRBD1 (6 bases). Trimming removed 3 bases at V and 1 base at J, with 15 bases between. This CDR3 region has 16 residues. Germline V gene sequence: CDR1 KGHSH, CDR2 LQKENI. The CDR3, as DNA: TGTGCCAGCTCACCGCTCACAGGGTTGGTTAACTATGGCTACACCTTC. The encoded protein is CASSPLTGLVNYGYTF.

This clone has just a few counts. CDR3 in DNA: TGTGCCACCCGGACAGGCTATGGCTACACCTTC. It is translated as CATRTGYGYTF. The V call is TRBV6-5, the J call TRBJ1-2, with TRBD1 matching 7 bases. With V trimmed by 10 bases and J by 4 bases, 3 bases remained unmatched. Germline V CDR1 and CDR2: MNHEY, SVGAGI. The CDR3 is made up of 11 amino acids.

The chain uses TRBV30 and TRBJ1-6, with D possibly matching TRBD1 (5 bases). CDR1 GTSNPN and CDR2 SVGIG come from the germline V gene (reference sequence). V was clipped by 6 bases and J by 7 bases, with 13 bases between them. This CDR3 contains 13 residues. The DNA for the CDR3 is TGTGCCTGCAGGAGACAGCCAAATTCACCCCTCCACTTT. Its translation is CACRRQPNSPLHF.

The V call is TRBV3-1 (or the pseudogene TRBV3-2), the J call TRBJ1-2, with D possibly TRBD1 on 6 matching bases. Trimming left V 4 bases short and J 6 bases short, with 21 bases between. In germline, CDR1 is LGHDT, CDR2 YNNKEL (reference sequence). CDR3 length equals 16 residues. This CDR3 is CASSPPISGGVHGYTF. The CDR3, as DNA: TGTGCCAGCAGCCCCCCTATTAGTGGGGGCGTTCATGGCTACACCTTC.

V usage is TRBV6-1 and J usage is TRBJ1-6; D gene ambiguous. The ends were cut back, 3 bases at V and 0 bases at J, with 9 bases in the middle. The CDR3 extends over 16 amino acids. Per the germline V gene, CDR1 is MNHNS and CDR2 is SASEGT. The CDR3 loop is CASSDAVNSYNSPLHF. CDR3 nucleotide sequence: TGTGCCAGCAGTGATGCGGTGAACTCCTATAATTCACCCCTCCACTTT.

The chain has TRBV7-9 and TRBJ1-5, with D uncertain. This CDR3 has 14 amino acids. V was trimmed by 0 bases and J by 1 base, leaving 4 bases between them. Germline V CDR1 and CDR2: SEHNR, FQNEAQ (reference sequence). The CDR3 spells CASSLAQSNQPQHF. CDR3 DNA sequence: TGTGCCAGCAGCTTAGCTCAGAGCAATCAGCCCCAGCATTTT.

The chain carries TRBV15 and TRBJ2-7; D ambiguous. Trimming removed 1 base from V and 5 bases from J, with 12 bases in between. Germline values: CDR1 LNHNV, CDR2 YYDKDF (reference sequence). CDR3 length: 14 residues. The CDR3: CATSRGYSTNEQYF. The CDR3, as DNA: TGTGCCACCAGCAGAGGCTACAGCACCAACGAGCAGTACTTC.

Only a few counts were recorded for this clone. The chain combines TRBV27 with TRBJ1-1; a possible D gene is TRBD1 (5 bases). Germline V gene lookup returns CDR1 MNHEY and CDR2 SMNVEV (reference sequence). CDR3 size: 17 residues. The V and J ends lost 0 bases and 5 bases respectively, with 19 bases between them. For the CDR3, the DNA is TGTGCCAGCAGTTTATCGAGCCCCGGCAGGGTAATGACTGAAGCTTTCTTT. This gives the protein CASSLSSPGRVMTEAFF.

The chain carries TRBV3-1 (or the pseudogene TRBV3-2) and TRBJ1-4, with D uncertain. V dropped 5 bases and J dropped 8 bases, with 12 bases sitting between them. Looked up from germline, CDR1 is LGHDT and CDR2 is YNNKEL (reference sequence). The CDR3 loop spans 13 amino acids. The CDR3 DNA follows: TGTGCCAGCAGCACACAGAGTGAGGAAAAACTGTTTTTT. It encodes CASSTQSEEKLFF.

CDR3 DNA sequence: TGCGCCAGCAGCCCCGGGACAGGGAATCAGCCCCAGCATTTT. This translates into CASSPGTGNQPQHF. V usage is TRBV5-1 and J usage is TRBJ1-5, with 9 bases that match TRBD1. V trimming: 4 bases; J trimming: 4 bases; junction bases outside the gene matches: 3. CDR3 size: 14 residues. The germline gives CDR1 SGHRS, CDR2 YFSETQ.

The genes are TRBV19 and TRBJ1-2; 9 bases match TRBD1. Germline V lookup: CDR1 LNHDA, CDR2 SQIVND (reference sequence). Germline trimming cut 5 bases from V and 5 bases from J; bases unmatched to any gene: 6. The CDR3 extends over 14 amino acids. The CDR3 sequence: CASSLTTGGYGYTF. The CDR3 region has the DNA TGTGCCAGTAGTCTGACGACAGGGGGATATGGCTACACCTTC.

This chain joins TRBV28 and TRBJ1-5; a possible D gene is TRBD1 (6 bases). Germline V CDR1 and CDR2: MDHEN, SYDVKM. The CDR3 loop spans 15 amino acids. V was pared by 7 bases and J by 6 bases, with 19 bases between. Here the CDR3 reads CASTRAGGVGQPQHF. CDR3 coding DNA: TGTGCCAGCACCCGGGCGGGGGGCGTGGGTCAGCCCCAGCATTTT.

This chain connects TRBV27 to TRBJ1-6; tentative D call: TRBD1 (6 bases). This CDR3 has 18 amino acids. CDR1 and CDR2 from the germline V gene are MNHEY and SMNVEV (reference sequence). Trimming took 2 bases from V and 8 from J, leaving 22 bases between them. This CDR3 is CASSLPYWTVRIDSPLHF. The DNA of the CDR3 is TGTGCCAGCAGTTTACCTTACTGGACAGTGAGGATTGATTCACCCCTCCACTTT.

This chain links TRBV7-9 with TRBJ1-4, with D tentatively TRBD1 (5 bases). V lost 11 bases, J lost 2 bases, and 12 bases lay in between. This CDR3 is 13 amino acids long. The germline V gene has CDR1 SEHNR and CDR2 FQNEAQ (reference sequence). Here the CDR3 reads CALAGQTNEKLFF. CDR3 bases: TGTGCCTTGGCGGGGCAGACTAATGAAAAACTGTTTTTT.

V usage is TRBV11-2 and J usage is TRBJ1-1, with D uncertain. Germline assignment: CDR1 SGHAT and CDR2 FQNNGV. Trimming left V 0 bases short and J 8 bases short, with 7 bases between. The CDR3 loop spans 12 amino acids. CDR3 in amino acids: CASSLESSEAFF. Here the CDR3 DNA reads TGTGCCAGCAGCTTAGAGTCGTCCGAAGCTTTCTTT.

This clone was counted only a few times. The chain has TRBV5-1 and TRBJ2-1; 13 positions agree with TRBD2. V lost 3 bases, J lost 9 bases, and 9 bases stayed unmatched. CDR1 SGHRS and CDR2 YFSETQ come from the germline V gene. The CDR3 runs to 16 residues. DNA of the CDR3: TGCGCCAGCAGCTCGGGACTAGCGGGGACGAGCGGTGAGCAGTTCTTC. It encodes CASSSGLAGTSGEQFF. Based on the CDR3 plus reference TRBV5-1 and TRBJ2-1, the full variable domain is KAGVTQTPRYLIKTRGQQVTLSCSPISGHRSVSWYQQTPGQGLQFLFEYFSETQRNKGNFPGRFSGRQFSNSRSEMNVSTLELGDSALYLCASSSGLAGTSGEQFFGPGTRLTVL.

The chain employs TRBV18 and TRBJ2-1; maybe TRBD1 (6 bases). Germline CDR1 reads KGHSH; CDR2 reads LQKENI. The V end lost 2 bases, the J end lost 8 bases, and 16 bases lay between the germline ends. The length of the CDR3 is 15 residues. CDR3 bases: TGTGCCAGCTCACCAAGGACAGCGCAATTCGATGAGCAGTTCTTC. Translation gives CASSPRTAQFDEQFF.

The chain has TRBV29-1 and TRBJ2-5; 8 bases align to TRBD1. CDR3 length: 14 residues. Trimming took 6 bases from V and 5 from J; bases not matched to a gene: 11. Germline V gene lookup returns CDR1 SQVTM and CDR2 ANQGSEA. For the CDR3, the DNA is TGCAGCGTCGGGGCGACAGGGGTTGGGGAGACCCAGTACTTC. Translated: CSVGATGVGETQYF.

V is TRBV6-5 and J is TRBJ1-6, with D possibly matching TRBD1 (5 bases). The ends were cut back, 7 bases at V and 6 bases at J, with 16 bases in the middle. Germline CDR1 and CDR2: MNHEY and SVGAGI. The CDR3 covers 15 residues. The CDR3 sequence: CASKGANSLNSPLHF. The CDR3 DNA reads TGTGCCAGCAAAGGGGCAAATAGCCTTAATTCACCCCTCCACTTT.